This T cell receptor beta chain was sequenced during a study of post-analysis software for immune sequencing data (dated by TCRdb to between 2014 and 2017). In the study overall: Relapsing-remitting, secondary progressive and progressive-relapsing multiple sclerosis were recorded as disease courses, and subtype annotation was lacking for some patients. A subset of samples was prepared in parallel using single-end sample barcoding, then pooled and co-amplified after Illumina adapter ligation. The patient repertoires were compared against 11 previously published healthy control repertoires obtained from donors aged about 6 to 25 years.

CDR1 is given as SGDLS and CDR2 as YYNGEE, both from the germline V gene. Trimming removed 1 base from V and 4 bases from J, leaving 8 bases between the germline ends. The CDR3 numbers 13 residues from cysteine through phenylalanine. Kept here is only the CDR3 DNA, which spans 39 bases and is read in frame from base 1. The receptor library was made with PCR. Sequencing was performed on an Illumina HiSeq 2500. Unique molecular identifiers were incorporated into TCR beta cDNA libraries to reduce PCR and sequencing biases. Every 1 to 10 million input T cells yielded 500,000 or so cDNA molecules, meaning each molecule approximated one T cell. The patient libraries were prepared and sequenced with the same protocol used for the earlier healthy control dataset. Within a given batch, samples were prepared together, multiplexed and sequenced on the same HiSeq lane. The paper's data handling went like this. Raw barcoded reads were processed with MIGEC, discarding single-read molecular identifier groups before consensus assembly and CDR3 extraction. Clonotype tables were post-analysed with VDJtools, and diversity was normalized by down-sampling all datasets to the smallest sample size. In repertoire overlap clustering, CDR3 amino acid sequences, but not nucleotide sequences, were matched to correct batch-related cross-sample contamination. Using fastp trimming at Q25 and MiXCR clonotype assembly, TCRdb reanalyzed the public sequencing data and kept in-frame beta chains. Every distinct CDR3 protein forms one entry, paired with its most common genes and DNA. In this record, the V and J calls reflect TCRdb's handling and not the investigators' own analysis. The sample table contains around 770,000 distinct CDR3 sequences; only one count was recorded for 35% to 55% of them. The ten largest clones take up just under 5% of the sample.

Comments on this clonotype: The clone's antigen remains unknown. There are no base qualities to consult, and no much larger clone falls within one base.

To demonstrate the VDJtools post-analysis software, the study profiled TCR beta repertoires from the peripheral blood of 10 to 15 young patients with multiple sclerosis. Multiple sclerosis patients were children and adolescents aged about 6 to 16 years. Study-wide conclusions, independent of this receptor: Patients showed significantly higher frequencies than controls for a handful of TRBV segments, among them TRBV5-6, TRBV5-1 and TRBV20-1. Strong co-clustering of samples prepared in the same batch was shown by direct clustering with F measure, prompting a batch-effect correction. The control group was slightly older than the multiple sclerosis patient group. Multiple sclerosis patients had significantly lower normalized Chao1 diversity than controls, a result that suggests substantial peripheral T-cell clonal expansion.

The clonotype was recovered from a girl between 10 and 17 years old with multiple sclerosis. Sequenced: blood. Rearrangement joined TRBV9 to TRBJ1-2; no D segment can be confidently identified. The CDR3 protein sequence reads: CASSVSGSYGYTF. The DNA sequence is TGTGCCAGCAGCGTATCGGGTTCCTATGGCTACACCTTC.